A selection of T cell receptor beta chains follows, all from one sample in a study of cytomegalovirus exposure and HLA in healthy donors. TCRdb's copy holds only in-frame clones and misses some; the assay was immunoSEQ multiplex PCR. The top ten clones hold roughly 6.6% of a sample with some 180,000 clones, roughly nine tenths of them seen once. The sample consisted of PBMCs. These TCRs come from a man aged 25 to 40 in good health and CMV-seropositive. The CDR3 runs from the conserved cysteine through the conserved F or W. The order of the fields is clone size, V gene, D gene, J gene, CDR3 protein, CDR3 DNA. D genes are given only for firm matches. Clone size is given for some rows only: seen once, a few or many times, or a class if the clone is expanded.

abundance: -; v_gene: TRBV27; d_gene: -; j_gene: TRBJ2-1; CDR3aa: CASSLGGSYNEQFF; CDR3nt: TGTGCCAGCAGTTTGGGAGGTTCCTACAATGAGCAGTTCTTC
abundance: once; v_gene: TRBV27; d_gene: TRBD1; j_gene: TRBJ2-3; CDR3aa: CASSWFRDRATDTQYF; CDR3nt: TGTGCCAGCAGTTGGTTCCGGGACAGGGCCACAGATACGCAGTATTTT
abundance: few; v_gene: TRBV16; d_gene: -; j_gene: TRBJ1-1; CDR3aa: CASSHRGGTEAFF; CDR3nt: TGTGCCAGCAGCCATCGGGGGGGTACTGAAGCTTTCTTT
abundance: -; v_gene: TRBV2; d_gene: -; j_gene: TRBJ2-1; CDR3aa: CASSDSVLDEQFF; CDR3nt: TGTGCCAGCAGTGATTCAGTGCTCGATGAGCAGTTCTTC
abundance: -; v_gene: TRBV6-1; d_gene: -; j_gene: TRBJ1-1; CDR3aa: CASSVFMNTEAFF; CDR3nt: TGTGCCAGCAGTGTCTTTATGAACACTGAAGCTTTCTTT
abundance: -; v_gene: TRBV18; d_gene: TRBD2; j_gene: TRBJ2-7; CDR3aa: CASSPGLGRTYEQYF; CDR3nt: TGTGCCAGCTCACCCGGACTAGGGCGAACATACGAGCAGTACTTC
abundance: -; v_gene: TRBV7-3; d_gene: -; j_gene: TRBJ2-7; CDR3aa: CASSLGRDPEQYF; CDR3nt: TGTGCCAGCAGCTTAGGCCGGGACCCTGAGCAGTACTTC
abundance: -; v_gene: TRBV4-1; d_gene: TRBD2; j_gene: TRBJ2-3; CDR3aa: CASSLQASGAADTQYF; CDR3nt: TGCGCCAGCAGCCTACAAGCCAGCGGGGCGGCAGATACGCAGTATTTT
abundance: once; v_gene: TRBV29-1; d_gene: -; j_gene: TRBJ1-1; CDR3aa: CSVVDSQTEAFF; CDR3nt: TGCAGCGTTGTGGACAGTCAAACCGAAGCTTTCTTT
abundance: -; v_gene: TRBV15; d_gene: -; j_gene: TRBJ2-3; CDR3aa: CATSRDSNTQYF; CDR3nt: TGTGCCACCAGCAGAGACTCGAATACGCAGTATTTT
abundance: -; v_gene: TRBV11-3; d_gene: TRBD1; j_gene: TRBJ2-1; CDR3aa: CASSLAPGQGYNEQFF; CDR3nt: TGTGCCAGCAGCTTAGCTCCGGGACAGGGATACAATGAGCAGTTCTTC
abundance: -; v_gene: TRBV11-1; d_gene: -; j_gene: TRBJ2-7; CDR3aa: CASSLEGQALYEQYF; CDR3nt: TGTGCCAGCAGCTTAGAGGGGCAGGCGCTCTACGAGCAGTACTTC
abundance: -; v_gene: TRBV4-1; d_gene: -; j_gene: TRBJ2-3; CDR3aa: CASSQGGFGREDTQYF; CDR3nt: TGCGCCAGCAGCCAAGGGGGGTTCGGGAGAGAGGATACGCAGTATTTT
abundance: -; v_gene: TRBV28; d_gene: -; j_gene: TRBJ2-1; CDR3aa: CASSLSGGGQFF; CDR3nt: TGTGCCAGCAGTTTATCAGGAGGTGGGCAGTTCTTC
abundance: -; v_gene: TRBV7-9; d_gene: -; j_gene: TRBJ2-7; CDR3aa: CASSLPVWAAGEHYEQYF; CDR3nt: TGTGCCAGCAGCTTACCGGTGTGGGCGGCAGGGGAGCACTACGAGCAGTACTTC
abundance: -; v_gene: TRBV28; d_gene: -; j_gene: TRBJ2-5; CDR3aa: CASSTEPTGLKETQYF; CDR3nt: TGTGCCAGCAGTACGGAACCCACAGGGCTTAAAGAGACCCAGTACTTC
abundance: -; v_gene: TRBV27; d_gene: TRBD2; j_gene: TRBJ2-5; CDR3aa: CASSVSTPRGGQETQYF; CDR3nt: TGTGCCAGCAGTGTCTCTACCCCGCGCGGGGGCCAAGAGACCCAGTACTTC
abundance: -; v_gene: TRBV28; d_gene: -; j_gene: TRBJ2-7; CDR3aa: CASSGGRRDEQYF; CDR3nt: TGTGCCAGCAGTGGGGGCCGCCGAGACGAGCAGTACTTC
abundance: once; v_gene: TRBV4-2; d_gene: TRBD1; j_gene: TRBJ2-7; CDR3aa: CASSRLGGTGTYEQYF; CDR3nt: TGTGCCAGCAGCCGCCTAGGGGGGACAGGGACATACGAGCAGTACTTC
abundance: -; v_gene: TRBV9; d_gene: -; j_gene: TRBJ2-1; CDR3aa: CASSASTAPDEQFF; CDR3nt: TGTGCCAGCAGCGCTTCGACGGCCCCCGATGAGCAGTTCTTC
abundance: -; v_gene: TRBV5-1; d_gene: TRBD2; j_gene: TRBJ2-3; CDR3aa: CASSLAKGSGFTDTQYF; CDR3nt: TGCGCCAGCAGCTTGGCCAAAGGTAGCGGGTTCACAGATACGCAGTATTTT
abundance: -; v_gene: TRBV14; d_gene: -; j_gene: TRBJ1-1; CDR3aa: CASSQIRGSNTEAFF; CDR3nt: TGTGCCAGCAGCCAAATCAGGGGATCGAACACTGAAGCTTTCTTT
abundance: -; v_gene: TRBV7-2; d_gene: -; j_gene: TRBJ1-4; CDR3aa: CASSFDRSEKLFF; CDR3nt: TGTGCCAGCAGCTTCGACAGGAGTGAAAAACTGTTTTTT
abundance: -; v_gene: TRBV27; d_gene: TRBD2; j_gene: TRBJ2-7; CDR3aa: CASSSSGRVDEQYF; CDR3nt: TGTGCCAGCAGTTCTAGCGGGAGGGTAGACGAGCAGTACTTC
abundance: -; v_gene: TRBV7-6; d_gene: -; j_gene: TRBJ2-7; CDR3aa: CASSLRTGLNFEQYF; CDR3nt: TGTGCCAGCAGCTTAAGGACGGGTCTGAACTTTGAGCAGTACTTC
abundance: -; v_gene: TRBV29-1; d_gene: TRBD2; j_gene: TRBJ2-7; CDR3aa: CSVDRTSGRYEQYF; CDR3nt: TGCAGCGTTGATCGGACTAGCGGGAGATACGAGCAGTACTTC
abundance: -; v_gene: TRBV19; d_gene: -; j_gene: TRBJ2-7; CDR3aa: CASSIGHLETYEQYF; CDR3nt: TGTGCCAGTAGTATCGGACACCTCGAGACCTACGAGCAGTACTTC